Listed below are T cell receptor beta chains from one sample, sequenced in a study of T cell responses to AZD1222 COVID-19 vaccine. TCRdb's copy holds only in-frame clones and misses some; the assay was immunoSEQ multiplex PCR. Here the sample spans more than 140,000 clones, about 91% being singletons. Sequenced here: peripheral blood, sampled on day 0 of AZD1222 vaccination. Source of these receptors: an adult in good health. Each CDR3 is given with its conserved first and last residue. The order of the fields is clone size, CDR3 length, V gene, CDR3 protein. Size is stated for part of the rows, as once, few or many counts, or as a class when the clone is expanded.

>NA|11|TRBV6-5
CASSFLSDRYF
>NA|16|TRBV4-3
CASSQDTAGGLIEQFF
>NA|13|TRBV5-1
CASSLWSNTEAFF
>NA|15|TRBV7-8
CASSLPTGGRTEAFF
>NA|19|TRBV9
CASSVGLPVWQGNTGELFF
>NA|13|TRBV6-1
CASSESGGYGYTF
>NA|16|TRBV7-9
CASSLGGGVSYNEQFF
>NA|17|TRBV18
CASSPRTGTGGTDTQYF
>NA|13|TRBV28
CASNKQGLRGYTF
>NA|17|TRBV7-6
CASSLVSFGQANSPLHF
>NA|16|TRBV19
CASSPRNGRGPQPQHF
>NA|13|TRBV5-4
CASSLSLVDTQYF
>NA|15|TRBV2
CASRRTSGATDTQYF
>NA|17|TRBV5-1
CASSLAPSGVLSDTQYF
>NA|13|TRBV25-1
CASSGQGNQPQHF
>NA|14|TRBV6-1
CASSEAQLANTIYF
>NA|19|TRBV7-8
CASSSAGGGRLARYNEQFF
>NA|14|TRBV2
CATLAGGASGTQYF
>NA|12|TRBV19
CASSMRPNEQFF
>NA|16|TRBV7-3
CASSPMIGVTSYEQYF
>NA|13|TRBV6-5
CASSRQGDYEQYF
>few|14|TRBV6-5
CASSQGGSGNTIYF
>once|15|TRBV2
CASSGGSGHNNEQFF
>NA|14|TRBV19
CASSIRGVGGELFF
>few|12|TRBV30
CAWTFDRDGYTF
>NA|13|TRBV10-3
CAISDSGSDTQYF
>NA|15|TRBV6-1
CASSDPLQGNYGYTF
>NA|15|TRBV30
CAWSVGGVGGETQYF
>NA|11|TRBV7-8
CASSLVGEQYF
>NA|17|TRBV3-1/TRBV3-2
CASSQEKDSRGNQPQHF
>NA|18|TRBV27
CASSLVPGLATSSYEQYF
>NA|13|TRBV11-3
CASSSWGGDTQYF
>NA|14|TRBV3-1/TRBV3-2
CASSPRSRNTEAFF
>NA|12|TRBV28
CASSFLAGVQYF
>NA|13|TRBV5-1
CASSLDEGIEAFF
>NA|15|TRBV5-4
CASSLATSGTGELFF
>NA|17|TRBV7-3
CASSLYAGGPGTDTQYF
>NA|15|TRBV28
CASSWPGKPFTEAFF
>NA|15|TRBV7-3
CASSPRAWEVEGYTF
>NA|13|TRBV5-1
CASRVRLNAEAFF
>NA|12|TRBV12-3/TRBV12-4
CASSLGKISQYF
>NA|14|TRBV20-1
CSASYGLRVETQYF
>NA|12|TRBV6-5
CASSQSGHKAFF
>NA|15|TRBV6-2/TRBV6-3
CASSRHRTGNYEQYF
>NA|14|TRBV2
CASFRDANTGELFF
>few|17|TRBV10-3
CAISAGVAGQNTGELFF
>NA|12|TRBV7-2
CASSFPGATQFF
>NA|14|TRBV6-1
CASSEGGGRVEQFF